Listed below are T cell receptor beta chains from one sample, sequenced in a study of control samples from healthy donors and cancer patients. Measured with immunoSEQ multiplex PCR; TCRdb has only the in-frame clones, and not every one. This sample carries 60,000 to 75,000 clones, roughly 86% of them seen once, and the ten largest clones take 2% to 2.5%. What was sequenced was PBMCs. Every receptor here comes from a woman aged 45-65 years with head and neck cancer. Both conserved end residues are part of each CDR3. A D gene is named only where the DNA matches it firmly. Rows may omit the clone size; those that give it use once, few, many or a size class.

d_gene,j_gene,abundance,v_gene,len,CDR3nt,CDR3aa
TRBD1,TRBJ2-5,-,TRBV18,13,TGTGCCAGCTCACAGACAGGGCGAGAGACCCAGTACTTC,CASSQTGRETQYF
-,TRBJ1-2,-,TRBV6-5,14,TGTGCCAGCAGCCCCGGGGATTCCCGCTATGGCTACACCTTC,CASSPGDSRYGYTF
-,TRBJ1-6,-,TRBV9,13,TGTGCCAGCAGCGGTTTGGGGAATTCACCCCTCCACTTT,CASSGLGNSPLHF
-,TRBJ2-3,once,TRBV9,17,TGTGCCAGCAGCCCCTCCTGGTCCCTGCGTAGCACAGATACGCAGTATTTT,CASSPSWSLRSTDTQYF
-,TRBJ1-1,-,TRBV7-9,13,TGTGCCAGCAGCCATACAGGGAACACTGAAGCTTTCTTT,CASSHTGNTEAFF
TRBD1,TRBJ1-2,-,TRBV7-2,14,TGTGCCAGCAGCGCCGACAGGGTTATCGGTGGCTACACCTTC,CASSADRVIGGYTF
-,TRBJ1-2,-,TRBV10-3,14,TGTGCCATCGGCTCTTCCGGGACGGAGTATGGCTACACCTTC,CAIGSSGTEYGYTF
-,TRBJ1-1,-,TRBV5-1,13,TGCGCCAGCAGCTTGGAGGGGTTCACTGAAGCTTTCTTT,CASSLEGFTEAFF
-,TRBJ1-5,-,TRBV20-1,15,TGCAGTGCTAGTTTGGGGGCGGGTGGCAATCAGCCCCAGCATTTT,CSASLGAGGNQPQHF
-,TRBJ2-3,-,TRBV5-8,15,TGTGCCAGCAGCGATGGAAAGCGAAGTACAGATACGCAGTATTTT,CASSDGKRSTDTQYF
TRBD1,TRBJ1-1,-,TRBV28,15,TGTGCCAGCAGTCCCCCAAACATGGGACAGGGGGGAGCTTTCTTT,CASSPPNMGQGGAFF
-,TRBJ1-3,-,TRBV6-5,15,TGTGCCAGCAGTCGAACGGCGGTGGGGGGAAACACCATATATTTT,CASSRTAVGGNTIYF
TRBD1,TRBJ1-1,-,TRBV5-1,14,TGCGCCAGCAGCTTGGCAGGACAGGGGGCTGAAGCTTTCTTT,CASSLAGQGAEAFF
TRBD1,TRBJ1-1,-,TRBV15,15,TGTGCCACCAGCGACCCGGGACAGCTGAACACTGAAGCTTTCTTT,CATSDPGQLNTEAFF
TRBD1,TRBJ1-1,once,TRBV28,14,TGTGCCAGCAGCTCCGGGACAGGGGGCCCCAAAGCTTTCTTT,CASSSGTGGPKAFF
-,TRBJ1-4,-,TRBV6-1,15,TGTGCCAGCAGTGAACGTTCCGGGAATAATGAAAAACTGTTTTTT,CASSERSGNNEKLFF
-,TRBJ2-2,-,TRBV18,15,TGTGCCAGCTCACCATATTCAGGGAACACCGGGGAGCTGTTTTTT,CASSPYSGNTGELFF